These 6 T cell receptor beta chains came from one sample sequenced in a study of T-cell reconstitution after alpha-beta-depleted transplantation in children. Using unique molecular identifiers, the investigators prepared the TCRbeta library. One entry per CDR3 protein, called by TCRdb with MiXCR from the PCR reads. In the table there are a few hundred thousand distinct CDR3 sequences, 25% to 30% of which are singletons. The input for sequencing was PBMCs, taken before TCRalphabeta/CD19-depleted stem cell transplant. These receptors all stem from a boy less than two years old with Wiskott-Aldrich syndrome, due to receive a stem cell transplant.

The V call is TRBV5-1, the J call TRBJ2-3; D remains ambiguous. This CDR3 comprises 15 residues. Germline V CDR1 and CDR2: SGHRS, YFSETQ. The V end lost 1 base, the J end lost 2 bases, and 11 bases lay between the germline ends. CDR3 loop: CASSLQAINTDTQYF. The CDR3 nucleotides are TGCGCCAGCAGCTTGCAAGCCATCAACACAGATACGCAGTATTTT.

This clonotype was found a few times. The V and J genes are TRBV10-2 and TRBJ2-7; D is unclear. Germline values: CDR1 WSHSY, CDR2 SAAADI. The CDR3 sequence is 15 residues long. The V and J ends lost 3 bases and 7 bases respectively, with 19 bases between them. The CDR3 sequence: CASSDSQPFVGEQYF. The CDR3 DNA sequence: TGCGCCAGCAGTGATAGTCAGCCCTTTGTGGGGGAGCAGTACTTC.

The V call is TRBV5-1, the J call TRBJ2-1; the D gene is possibly TRBD2 (6 bases). The CDR3 extends over 15 amino acids. Looked up from germline, CDR1 is SGHRS and CDR2 is YFSETQ. V was cut by 3 bases and J by 5 bases, with 15 bases left in between. The CDR3: CASSSRGGIDNEQFF. CDR3 DNA sequence: TGCGCCAGCAGCTCCCGTGGAGGGATAGACAATGAGCAGTTCTTC.

There are a few counts of this clonotype. V is TRBV6-1 and J is TRBJ2-7, with D possibly being TRBD2 (5 bases). The CDR3 covers 12 residues. The V gene's germline CDR1 is MNHNS and CDR2 SASEGT. V lost 6 bases, J lost 3 bases, and 9 bases lay in between. As DNA, the CDR3 is TGTGCCAGCAGGAGGACTTACTACGAGCAGTACTTC. Translating it yields CASRRTYYEQYF.

This clonotype was picked up a small number of times. The chain couples TRBV13 to TRBJ2-3; no clear D. V gave up 5 bases and J gave up 7 bases, with 13 bases separating them. The germline V gene encodes CDR1 PRHDT and CDR2 FYEKMQ (reference sequence). This CDR3 has 13 residues. For the CDR3, the DNA is TGTGCCAGCAGCCCCGCGACTGGGAATACGCAGTATTTT. Encoded protein: CASSPATGNTQYF.

The chain uses TRBV29-1 and TRBJ1-1, with a possible D match to TRBD1 (5 bases). Germline CDR1 and CDR2: SQVTM and ANQGSEA. This CDR3 region has 15 residues. The V end was cut by 6 bases, the J end by 1 base, with 18 bases between. The CDR3 loop is CSVQRGSSPNTEAFF. Written as DNA, the CDR3 is TGCAGCGTCCAAAGGGGCTCCTCGCCGAACACTGAAGCTTTCTTT.